This entry concerns a single T cell receptor (beta chain). This sample is drawn from a study of blood T cell repertoires in COVID-19. The CDR3 totals 15 residues. Germline CDR1 reads MNHEY; CDR2 reads SVGAGI. Trimming stripped 6 bases from V and 0 bases from J, with 9 bases between. Using immunoSEQ multiplex PCR, the repertoire was profiled, and TCRdb retains in-frame clones only, with some absent. The sample includes 75,000 to 95,000 clones, around 85% of them seen just once. Sequenced: peripheral blood. This sequence was found in a man in his fifties or sixties with acute or convalescent COVID-19. The rearrangement uses TRBV6-5 and TRBJ2-6; D gene ambiguous. For the CDR3, the DNA is TGTGCCAGCAGAACCAGTCTCTCTGGGGCCAACGTCCTGACTTTC. Amino acid sequence: CASRTSLSGANVLTF.